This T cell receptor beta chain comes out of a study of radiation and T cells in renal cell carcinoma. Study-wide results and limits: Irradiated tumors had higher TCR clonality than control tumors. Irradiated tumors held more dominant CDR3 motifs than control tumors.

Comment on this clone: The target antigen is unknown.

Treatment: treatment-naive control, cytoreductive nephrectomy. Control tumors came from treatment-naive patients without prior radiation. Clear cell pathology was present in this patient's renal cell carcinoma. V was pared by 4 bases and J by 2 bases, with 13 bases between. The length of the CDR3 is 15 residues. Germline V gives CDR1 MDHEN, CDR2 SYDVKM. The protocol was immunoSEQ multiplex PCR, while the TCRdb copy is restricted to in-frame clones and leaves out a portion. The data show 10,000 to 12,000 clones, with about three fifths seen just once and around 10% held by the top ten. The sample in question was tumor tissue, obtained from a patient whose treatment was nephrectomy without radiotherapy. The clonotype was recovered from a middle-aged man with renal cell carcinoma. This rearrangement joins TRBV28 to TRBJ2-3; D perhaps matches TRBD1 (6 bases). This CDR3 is CASSSQGSHTDTQYF. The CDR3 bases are TGTGCCAGCAGTTCACAGGGTTCCCACACAGATACGCAGTATTTT.